The clone carrying this T cell receptor (beta chain) was detected many times. This sample was included in a study of T cells in Graves' hyperthyroidism and ophthalmopathy. Authors of the study amplified TCR beta CDR3 regions from RNA transcripts. Primed by the HTBI set, a first-round RT-PCR was run on the TCR CDR3. MiXCR, applied by TCRdb to the multiplex PCR reads, yields one record per CDR3 protein. The sample shows about 350,000 distinct CDR3 sequences, roughly 20% of them seen only once. The V segment lost 8 bases and the J segment 3 bases; nucleotides outside the gene matches: 14. The CDR3 spans 17 residues. Germline V lookup: CDR1 MNHEY, CDR2 SVGAGI.

Material: blood. The rearrangement uses TRBV6-5 and TRBJ2-3; the match to TRBD1 covers 10 bases. The sequence was obtained from a woman in her thirties or forties with Graves' ophthalmopathy. The CDR3 nucleotides are TGTGCCAGCCCGGGACAGGGGTCAATGGGGAGTACAGATACGCAGTATTTT. Protein: CASPGQGSMGSTDTQYF.